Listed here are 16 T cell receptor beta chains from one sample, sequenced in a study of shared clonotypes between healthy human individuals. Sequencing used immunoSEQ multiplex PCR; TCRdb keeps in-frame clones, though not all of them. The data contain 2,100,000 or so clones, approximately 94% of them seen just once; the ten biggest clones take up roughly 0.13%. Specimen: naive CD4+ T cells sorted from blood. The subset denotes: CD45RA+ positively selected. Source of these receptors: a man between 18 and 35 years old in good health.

The CDR3 here is CASSSTGVMNTEAFF. CDR3 nucleotide sequence: TGTGCCAGCAGTTCCACAGGTGTCATGAACACTGAAGCTTTCTTT. The V and J genes are TRBV6-6 and TRBJ1-1; weak D call: TRBD1 (5 bases). The length of the CDR3 is 15 residues. Trimming removed 4 bases at V and 0 bases at J, with 12 bases between. Per the germline V gene, CDR1 is MNHNY and CDR2 is SVGAGI (reference sequence).

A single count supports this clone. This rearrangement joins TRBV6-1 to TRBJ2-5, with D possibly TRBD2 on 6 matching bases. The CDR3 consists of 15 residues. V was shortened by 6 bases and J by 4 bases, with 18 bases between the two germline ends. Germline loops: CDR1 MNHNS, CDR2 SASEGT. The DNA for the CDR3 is TGTGCCAGCAGACCAGAACCCCTGGGAGGAGAGACCCAGTACTTC. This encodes CASRPEPLGGETQYF.

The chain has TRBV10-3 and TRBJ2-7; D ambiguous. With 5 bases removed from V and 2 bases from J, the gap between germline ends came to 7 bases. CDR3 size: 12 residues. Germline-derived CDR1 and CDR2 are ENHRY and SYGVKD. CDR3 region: CAISQEAYEQYF. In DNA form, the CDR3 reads TGTGCCATCAGTCAGGAAGCCTACGAGCAGTACTTC.

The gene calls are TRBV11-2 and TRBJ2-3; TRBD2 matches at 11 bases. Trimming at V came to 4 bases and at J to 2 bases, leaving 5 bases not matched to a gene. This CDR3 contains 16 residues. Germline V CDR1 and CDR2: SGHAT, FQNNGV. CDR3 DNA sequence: TGTGCCAGCAGCTATCTAGCGGGGGGCCTCACAGATACGCAGTATTTT. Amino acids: CASSYLAGGLTDTQYF.

CDR3: CATAGLAGGSKDNEQFF. The CDR3 region has the DNA TGTGCCACCGCGGGGCTAGCGGGGGGATCCAAGGACAATGAGCAGTTCTTC. This chain uses TRBV10-3 with TRBJ2-1; 11 bases agree with TRBD2. Germline V lookup: CDR1 ENHRY, CDR2 SYGVKD. The ends lost 10 bases at V and 5 bases at J; junction bases unmatched: 16. The CDR3 runs 17 residues.

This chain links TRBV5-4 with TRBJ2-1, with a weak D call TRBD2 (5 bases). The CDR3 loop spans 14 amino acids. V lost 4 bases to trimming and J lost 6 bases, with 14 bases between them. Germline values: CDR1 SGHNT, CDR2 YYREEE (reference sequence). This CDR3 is CASSSKTDSNEQFF. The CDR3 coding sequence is TGTGCCAGCAGCAGCAAGACGGACTCCAATGAGCAGTTCTTC.

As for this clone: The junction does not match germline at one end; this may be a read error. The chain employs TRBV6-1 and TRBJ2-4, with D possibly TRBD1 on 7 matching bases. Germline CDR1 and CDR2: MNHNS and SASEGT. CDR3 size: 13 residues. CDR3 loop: CAGRGASSNIQYF. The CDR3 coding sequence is TGTGCCGGCAGGGGGGCTTCAAGTAACATTCAGTACTTC.

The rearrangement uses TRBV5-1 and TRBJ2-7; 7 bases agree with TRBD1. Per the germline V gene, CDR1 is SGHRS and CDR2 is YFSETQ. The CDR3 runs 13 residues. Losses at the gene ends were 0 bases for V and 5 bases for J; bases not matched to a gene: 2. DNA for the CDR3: TGCGCCAGCAGCTTGGTAGGGGGCCACGAGCAGTACTTC. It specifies CASSLVGGHEQYF.

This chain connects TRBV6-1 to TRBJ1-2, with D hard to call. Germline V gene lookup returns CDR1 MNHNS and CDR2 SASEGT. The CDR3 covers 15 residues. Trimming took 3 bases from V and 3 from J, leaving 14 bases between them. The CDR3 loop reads CASSDTTGLDYGYTF. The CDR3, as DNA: TGTGCCAGCAGTGATACGACCGGTCTCGACTATGGCTACACCTTC.

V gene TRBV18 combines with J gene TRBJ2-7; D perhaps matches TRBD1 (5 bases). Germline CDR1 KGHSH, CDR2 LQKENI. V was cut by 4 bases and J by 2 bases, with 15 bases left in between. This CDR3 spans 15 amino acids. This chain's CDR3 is CASSRTQDRAYEQYF. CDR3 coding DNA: TGTGCCAGCTCACGTACCCAAGACAGAGCCTACGAGCAGTACTTC.

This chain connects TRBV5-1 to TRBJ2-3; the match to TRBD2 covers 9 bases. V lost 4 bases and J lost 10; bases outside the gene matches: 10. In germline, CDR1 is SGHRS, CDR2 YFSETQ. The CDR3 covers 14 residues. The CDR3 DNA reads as TGCGCCAGCAGCCCAGCGGGGGGCCAGGGGGCGCAGTATTTT. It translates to CASSPAGGQGAQYF.

For the CDR3, the DNA is TGTGCCAGCACCGGGACAGGGGAGGCTCATGAGCAGTTCTTC. Protein: CASTGTGEAHEQFF. This chain connects TRBV19 to TRBJ2-1; 10 bases agree with TRBD1. J lost 8 bases, V lost 9 bases, and 10 bases had no gene match. CDR1 is LNHDA and CDR2 is SQIVND in the germline V gene (reference sequence). The CDR3 runs 14 residues.

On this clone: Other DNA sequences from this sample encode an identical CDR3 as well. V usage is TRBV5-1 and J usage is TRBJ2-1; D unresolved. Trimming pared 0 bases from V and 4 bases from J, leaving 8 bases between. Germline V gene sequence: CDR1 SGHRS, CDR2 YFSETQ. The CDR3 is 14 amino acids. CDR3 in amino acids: CASSLGAEYNEQFF. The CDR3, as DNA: TGCGCCAGCAGCTTGGGGGCAGAGTACAATGAGCAGTTCTTC.

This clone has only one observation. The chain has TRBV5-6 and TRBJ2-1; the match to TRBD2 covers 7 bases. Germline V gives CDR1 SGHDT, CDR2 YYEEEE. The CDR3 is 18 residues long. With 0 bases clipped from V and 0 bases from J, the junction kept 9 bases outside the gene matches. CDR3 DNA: TGTGCCAGCAGCTTGGCCCCAGGAGCGGGAAGCTCCTACAATGAGCAGTTCTTC. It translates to CASSLAPGAGSSYNEQFF.

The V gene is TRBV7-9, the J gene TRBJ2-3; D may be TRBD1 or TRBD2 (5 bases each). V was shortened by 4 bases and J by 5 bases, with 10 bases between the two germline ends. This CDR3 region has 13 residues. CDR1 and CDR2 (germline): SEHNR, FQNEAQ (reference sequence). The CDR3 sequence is CASSSNGGDTQYF. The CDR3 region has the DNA TGTGCCAGCAGCTCTAATGGGGGAGATACGCAGTATTTT.

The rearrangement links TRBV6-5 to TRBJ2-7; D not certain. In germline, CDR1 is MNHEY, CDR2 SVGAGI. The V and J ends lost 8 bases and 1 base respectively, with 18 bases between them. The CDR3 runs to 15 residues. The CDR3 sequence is CASSPLGFESYEQYF. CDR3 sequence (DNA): TGTGCCAGCTCCCCTCTGGGTTTCGAGTCCTACGAGCAGTACTTC.